This T cell receptor (beta chain) emerged from a study of T cells in Graves' hyperthyroidism and ophthalmopathy. This clonotype has only a few counts. Its antigen is unidentified. RNA transcripts gave rise to amplified TCR beta CDR3 regions. The HTBI primer set was used in a first-round RT-PCR of the TCR CDR3. TCRdb reprocessed the multiplex PCR reads via MiXCR and lists one record per CDR3 protein. The table includes over 250,000 distinct CDR3 sequences, approximately 14% detected once. The CDR3 contains 16 residues. Trimming removed 2 bases from V and 7 bases from J, with 21 bases in between. Germline assignment: CDR1 DFQATT and CDR2 SNEGSKA (reference sequence). Broader study findings: Model predictions of ophthalmopathy came a median approximately seven months before onset. In blood, most of the thyroid clonotypes expanded above 0.001 were also present.

Ophthalmopathy patients had Clinical Activity Score at least 3, NOSPECS grade at least 4, duration under 3 months. Each 10 ml fresh peripheral blood draw supplied the PBMCs. Input material: blood. The chain links TRBV20-1 to TRBJ1-5; TRBD1 might be the D (5 bases). The receptor's source is a woman in her 40s with Graves' ophthalmopathy. The CDR3 DNA is TGCAGTGCTAGAAGATCCTTATCCGGGGGAGGGCAGCCCCAGCATTTT. Its protein is CSARRSLSGGGQPQHF.